The T cell receptor (beta chain) under discussion was sequenced for a study of cytomegalovirus exposure and HLA in healthy donors. Study-wide results and limits: A later analysis appeared to link common viral pathogens to several of the most significant clusters. Later analysis indicated greater clonal expansion among HLA-associated TCR beta chains than among equally common other chains.

The germline V gene encodes CDR1 SGHRS and CDR2 YFSETQ. The CDR3 has 15 residues. The V and J ends lost 0 bases and 3 bases, in that order; junction bases with no gene match: 1. The primer mix had 60 Vbeta and 13 Jbeta primers. Measured with immunoSEQ multiplex PCR; TCRdb has only the in-frame clones, and not every one. The sample yields some 130,000 clones, around three quarters seen once. As regards this clone: Its antigen remains unknown.

The gene calls are TRBV5-1 and TRBJ2-3; the match to TRBD2 covers 10 bases. Sequenced: PBMCs. This receptor was obtained from an older woman in good health and CMV-seropositive. DNA of the CDR3: TGCGCCAGCAGCTTGGAGCGGGGGGGGACAGATACGCAGTATTTT. As protein: CASSLERGGTDTQYF. The full variable domain, completed using reference TRBV5-1 and TRBJ2-3, is KAGVTQTPRYLIKTRGQQVTLSCSPISGHRSVSWYQQTPGQGLQFLFEYFSETQRNKGNFPGRFSGRQFSNSRSEMNVSTLELGDSALYLCASSLERGGTDTQYFGPGTRLTVL.